These 13 T cell receptor beta chains originate from one sample sequenced in a study of T cell responses to AZD1222 COVID-19 vaccine. The protocol was immunoSEQ multiplex PCR, while the TCRdb copy is restricted to in-frame clones and leaves out a portion. This sample has 95,000 to 150,000 clones, with about nine tenths found just once. Here the sequenced sample was peripheral blood, taken on day 0 of AZD1222 vaccination. All receptors come from an adult in good health.

This clone was seen a single time. This chain uses TRBV12-3 or TRBV12-4 with TRBJ1-1; TRBD1 is a possible D gene (5 bases). V was pared by 8 bases and J by 5 bases, with 12 bases between. CDR3 length equals 12 residues. The CDR3 DNA sequence: TGTGCCAGCGGGGCGGGAGGGACTGAAGCTTTCTTT. It encodes CASGAGGTEAFF.

V gene TRBV28 combines with J gene TRBJ1-4; no clear D. In germline, CDR1 is MDHEN, CDR2 SYDVKM. CDR3 length: 12 residues. The V end was cut by 5 bases, the J end by 10 bases, with 11 bases between. CDR3 region: CASSEISVKLFF. The CDR3 DNA follows: TGTGCCAGCAGTGAAATTTCGGTAAAACTGTTTTTT.

The gene calls are TRBV5-4 and TRBJ2-5, with D perhaps being TRBD1 or TRBD2 (7 bases each). The germline CDR1 and CDR2 sequences are SGHNT and YYREEE (reference sequence). Trimming took 4 bases from V and 4 from J, leaving 17 bases between them. The CDR3 loop spans 15 amino acids. The DNA of the CDR3 is TGTGCCAGCAGCCAACGACAGGGAGGGAGAGAGACCCAGTACTTC. Its translation: CASSQRQGGRETQYF. The complete variable domain, with remaining parts taken from reference TRBV5-4 and TRBJ2-5, reads ETGVTQSPTHLIKTRGQQVTLRCSSQSGHNTVSWYQQALGQGPQFIFQYYREEENGRGNFPPRFSGLQFPNYSSELNVNALELDDSALYLCASSQRQGGRETQYFGPGTRLLVL.

The chain links TRBV9 to TRBJ1-1; no definite D call. The CDR3 totals 14 residues. Per the germline V gene, CDR1 is SGDLS and CDR2 is YYNGEE. Trimming took off 3 bases at V and 3 bases at J, with 12 bases between the two ends. CDR3 sequence reads: CASSAQDGYTEAFF. The CDR3 DNA reads as TGTGCCAGCAGCGCCCAAGATGGGTACACTGAAGCTTTCTTT. Looking up the rest from reference TRBV9 and TRBJ1-1 gives the full variable domain: DSGVTQTPKHLITATGQRVTLRCSPRSGDLSVYWYQQSLDQGLQFLIQYYNGEERAKGNILERFSAQQFPDLHSELNLSSLELGDSALYFCASSAQDGYTEAFFGQGTRLTVV.

V usage is TRBV6-2 or TRBV6-3 and J usage is TRBJ1-1, with D uncertain. The germline V gene encodes CDR1 MNHEY and CDR2 SVGEGT. V lost 6 bases and J lost 2, with 10 bases in between. The CDR3 runs 13 residues. The CDR3 loop is CASSLAQNTEAFF. The CDR3 DNA follows: TGTGCCAGCAGCCTAGCACAAAACACTGAAGCTTTCTTT.

The chain is built from TRBV9 and TRBJ2-1; 9 bases line up with TRBD1. After removal of 2 bases from V and 0 bases from J, the junction contained 3 bases not matched to a gene. This CDR3 is built from 16 residues. Germline CDR1 and CDR2: SGDLS and YYNGEE. CDR3 DNA sequence: TGTGCCAGCAGCGTGGGACAGGGCAGCTCCTACAATGAGCAGTTCTTC. Encoded protein: CASSVGQGSSYNEQFF.

The chain has TRBV12-3 or TRBV12-4 and TRBJ1-3; possibly TRBD1 for D (5 bases). The CDR3 length is 13 residues. Trimming pared 5 bases from V and 2 bases from J, leaving 7 bases between. The chain's CDR3 is CASSRQPGNTIYF. Here the CDR3 DNA reads TGTGCCAGCAGTCGACAGCCTGGAAACACCATATATTTT.

The chain joins TRBV6-2 or TRBV6-3 to TRBJ1-1; D not resolved. The CDR3 extends over 14 amino acids. The V end lost 5 bases, the J end lost 0 bases, and 10 bases lay between the germline ends. Germline V gives CDR1 MNHEY, CDR2 SVGEGT. The CDR3 DNA reads TGTGCCAGCAGTCATCCGTCCATGAACACTGAAGCTTTCTTT. Translation: CASSHPSMNTEAFF.

This clone was counted once. The chain recombines TRBV20-1 with TRBJ1-1; D uncertain. Germline assignment: CDR1 DFQATT and CDR2 SNEGSKA (reference sequence). CDR3 length: 11 residues. Deletions cut 0 bases from V and 6 bases from J, with 5 bases between. The CDR3 protein is CSARDPPEAFF. CDR3 sequence (DNA): TGCAGTGCTAGAGATCCCCCTGAAGCTTTCTTT.

V is TRBV5-6 and J is TRBJ2-7, with 8 positions matching TRBD2. The germline V gene encodes CDR1 SGHDT and CDR2 YYEEEE. The J segment lost 3 bases and the V segment lost 0 bases, leaving 5 bases of the junction unmatched. The CDR3 extends over 15 amino acids. CDR3 nucleotides: TGTGCCAGCAGCTTGGGATCGGGGGGGATCTACGAGCAGTACTTC. Translated: CASSLGSGGIYEQYF.

The V gene is TRBV5-1, the J gene TRBJ1-6; D remains ambiguous. CDR3 size: 14 residues. Trimming took off 0 bases at V and 7 bases at J, with 8 bases between the two ends. The germline gives CDR1 SGHRS, CDR2 YFSETQ. CDR3 in DNA: TGCGCCAGCAGCTTGGTAGACGGGAATTCACCCCTCCACTTT. Protein: CASSLVDGNSPLHF.

The chain links TRBV27 to TRBJ1-2, with D possibly being TRBD1 (5 bases). The germline V gene encodes CDR1 MNHEY and CDR2 SMNVEV (reference sequence). Trimming pared 0 bases from V and 3 bases from J, leaving 8 bases between. The CDR3 runs to 14 residues. This CDR3 is CASSLSQGYYGYTF. The CDR3 region has the DNA TGTGCCAGCAGTTTATCTCAGGGCTACTATGGCTACACCTTC.

This clone is a singleton in its sample. The rearrangement links TRBV6-4 to TRBJ2-7; no reliable D call. The CDR3 is 15 amino acids. V was shortened by 2 bases and J by 0 bases, with 11 bases between the two germline ends. CDR1 MRHNA and CDR2 SNTAGT come from the germline V gene. CDR3 loop: CASSDPRPLSYEQYF. The CDR3 bases are TGTGCCAGCAGTGACCCTAGACCGCTCTCCTACGAGCAGTACTTC.